Listed here is a single T cell receptor beta chain. This sample is drawn from a study of shared clonotypes between healthy human individuals. Authors' processing steps: Filtering differed because ImmunoSEQ produced junction-only sequences that carried no quality scores. Some clones are missing from TCRdb's copy, which holds only in-frame ones; the method was immunoSEQ multiplex PCR. That table furnishes V, J and clone size, whereas the DNA furnished D and trimming. Found here are some 1,100,000 clones, about 80% of them singletons; the top ten hold 0.5% to 0.6%. V lost 4 bases, J lost 3 bases, and 7 bases lay in between. This CDR3 is built from 12 residues. The germline V gene encodes CDR1 SEHNR and CDR2 FQNEAQ (reference sequence).

Source material: memory CD4+ T cells from PBMCs. Subset: CD45RA-negative fraction. The source is a man aged 18 to 30 in good health. Some clones in this sample may be carry-over from other donors' samples. The chain links TRBV7-9 to TRBJ2-7; no reliable D call. In DNA, the CDR3 is TGTGCCAGCAGCTCGAATAACTACGAGCAGTACTTC. This sequence encodes CASSSNNYEQYF.